These 14 T cell receptor beta chains originate from one sample sequenced in a study of neoadjuvant nivolumab and ipilimumab in lung cancer. Sequencing was performed with immunoSEQ multiplex PCR; in TCRdb, only in-frame clones are kept and a portion is missing. The sample records 10,000 or so clones, 70% to 80% being singletons. The material sequenced was tumor tissue, taken after neoadjuvant nivolumab, alone or with ipilimumab, at or shortly before surgery. The receptor source for this set is an adult with non-small cell lung cancer. Some clones in this sample may be carry-over from other donors' samples.

On this clone: At one end the junction does not follow the germline gene, possibly because of a read error. This chain links TRBV9 with TRBJ1-1; TRBD1 agrees at 8 bases. Germline V gene sequence: CDR1 SGDLS, CDR2 YYNGEE. This CDR3 has 15 residues. This chain's CDR3 is CASSAGGQAHRLPIF. CDR3 DNA: TGTGCCAGCAGCGCCGGGGGACAGGCACATAGGTTGCCTATCTTT.

This sequence joins TRBV9 and TRBJ2-5; D possibly uses TRBD1 or TRBD2 (5 bases each). Per germline, CDR1 SGDLS and CDR2 YYNGEE. V gave up 0 bases and J gave up 5 bases, with 20 bases separating them. This CDR3 spans 17 amino acids. CDR3 region: CASSVGSLPQGGETQYF. For the CDR3, the DNA is TGTGCCAGCAGCGTAGGAAGCCTGCCTCAGGGCGGGGAGACCCAGTACTTC.

The chain recombines TRBV19 with TRBJ1-2; no clear D. This CDR3 region has 13 residues. The V end lost 3 bases, the J end lost 4 bases, and 9 bases lay between the germline ends. Germline V gives CDR1 LNHDA, CDR2 SQIVND (reference sequence). The DNA of the CDR3 is TGTGCCAGTAGTATGGATTACGGCTATGGCTACACCTTC. Translated: CASSMDYGYGYTF.

The gene calls are TRBV5-1 and TRBJ1-1; 7 nucleotides align to TRBD1. V shed 9 bases, J shed 1 base, and the junction held 9 bases outside the gene matches. Germline V CDR1 and CDR2: SGHRS, YFSETQ. There are 14 residues in the CDR3. The DNA of the CDR3 is TGCGCCACCAAGTCCGGGACAGAGAACACTGAAGCTTTCTTT. Translating gives CATKSGTENTEAFF.

The V gene is TRBV10-3, the J gene TRBJ2-7; 9 bases fit TRBD1. CDR1 is ENHRY, CDR2 SYGVKD, per germline. The CDR3 runs to 15 residues. With V trimmed by 4 bases and J by 4 bases, 8 bases remained unmatched. The CDR3 spells CAISGPGQGYYEQYF. CDR3 bases: TGTGCCATCAGTGGACCGGGACAGGGATATTACGAGCAGTACTTC.

V is TRBV14 and J is TRBJ2-7, with D perhaps TRBD1 (6 bases). The CDR3 runs 15 residues. Germline V gene sequence: CDR1 SGHDN, CDR2 FVKESK. Deletions cut 1 base from V and 0 bases from J, with 10 bases between. The CDR3 DNA reads as TGTGCCAGCAGCCAAGTAGCAGGGGTCTCCTACGAGCAGTACTTC. Translation gives CASSQVAGVSYEQYF. Full variable domain (remainder filled in from reference TRBV14 and TRBJ2-7): EAGVTQFPSHSVIEKGQTVTLRCDPISGHDNLYWYRRVMGKEIKFLLHFVKESKQDESGMPNNRFLAERTGGTYSTLKVQPAELEDSGVYFCASSQVAGVSYEQYFGPGTRLTVT.

The rearrangement joins TRBV6-1 to TRBJ1-2, with unresolved D. The CDR3 covers 13 residues. CDR1 is MNHNS, CDR2 SASEGT, per germline. The germline V and J ends were trimmed by 3 bases and 8 bases, with 13 bases remaining between them. This chain's CDR3 is CASSDAVPWGYTF. The CDR3 coding sequence is TGTGCCAGCAGTGACGCCGTCCCATGGGGCTACACCTTC.

Only one count was recorded for this clone. The rearrangement uses TRBV5-1 and TRBJ2-7; 8 nucleotides match TRBD1. Germline trimming cut 4 bases from V and 5 bases from J; bases unmatched to any gene: 26. Germline CDR1 SGHRS, CDR2 YFSETQ. The CDR3 spans 20 residues. In DNA, the CDR3 is TGCGCCAGCAGCCCCTTTTTGTTTGGACAGGGTTCTTCGGCTGTGAACGAGCAGTACTTC. Its protein product is CASSPFLFGQGSSAVNEQYF.

The chain recombines TRBV7-9 with TRBJ2-7, with 10 positions matching TRBD1. The CDR3 has 14 residues. Germline loops: CDR1 SEHNR, CDR2 FQNEAQ (reference sequence). V shed 5 bases and J 5 bases; nucleotides not matched to a gene: 6. CDR3 bases: TGTGCCAGCAGCCACCGGGACAGGGGCCACGAGCAGTACTTC. This codes for CASSHRDRGHEQYF.

This chain links TRBV4-1 with TRBJ1-2; TRBD1 might be the D (5 bases). The CDR3 consists of 17 residues. The germline gives CDR1 MGHRA, CDR2 YSYEKL. The V end was cut by 0 bases, the J end by 7 bases, with 21 bases between. CDR3 coding DNA: TGCGCCAGCAGCCAAGATCGTTGGAGCGGGACGGGTGGTGGCTACACCTTC. This translates into CASSQDRWSGTGGGYTF.

The chain carries TRBV6-5 and TRBJ2-7; either TRBD1 or TRBD2 may fit D (6 bases each). The CDR3 covers 14 residues. V was trimmed by 0 bases and J by 10 bases, leaving 16 bases between them. Germline V CDR1 and CDR2: MNHEY, SVGAGI. The CDR3 DNA follows: TGTGCCAGCAGTTACTCTAGGTGGACGGGGGCACAGTACTTC. Translated, it gives CASSYSRWTGAQYF.

This clone has a handful of counts. The V call is TRBV6-5, the J call TRBJ1-3; D is ambiguous. The V end was cut by 6 bases, the J end by 0 bases, with 6 bases between. Germline CDR1 MNHEY, CDR2 SVGAGI. This CDR3 spans 13 amino acids. CDR3 DNA sequence: TGTGCCAGCAGAAAGCCCTCTGGAAACACCATATATTTT. Protein product: CASRKPSGNTIYF.

The V call is TRBV10-3, the J call TRBJ1-2, with D maybe TRBD1 (6 bases). CDR1 is ENHRY, CDR2 SYGVKD, per germline. Deletions cut 4 bases from V and 4 bases from J, with 16 bases between. The CDR3 spans 15 residues. The CDR3 reads CAISGAGASSYGYTF. CDR3 DNA: TGTGCCATCAGTGGTGCAGGGGCGAGTAGCTATGGCTACACCTTC.

The sample holds one count of this clone. The V call is TRBV10-2, the J call TRBJ1-1, with D unclear. V was shortened by 5 bases and J by 0 bases, with 10 bases between the two germline ends. Germline values: CDR1 WSHSY, CDR2 SAAADI. CDR3 size: 14 residues. The CDR3 DNA sequence: TGCGCCAGCAGTTCCCCGAATTTGAACACTGAAGCTTTCTTT. Translated: CASSSPNLNTEAFF.